The rows below give T cell receptor beta chains drawn from one sample of a study of cytomegalovirus exposure and HLA in healthy donors. Method: immunoSEQ multiplex PCR; TCRdb's copy keeps in-frame clones and lacks some. Here the sample table reports about 200,000 clones. The sequenced sample was PBMCs. These TCRs come from a girl aged 2-10 years in good health and CMV-seropositive. Both conserved end residues are part of each CDR3. D genes are given only for firm matches.

TRBD1,TRBV7-8,TRBJ1-5,TGTGCCAGCAGCCCACGGGACAGGGCTTATAGCAATCAGCCCCAGCATTTT,CASSPRDRAYSNQPQHF
TRBD1,TRBV27,TRBJ2-1,TGTGCCAGCAACAGGGGGAATGAGCAGTTCTTC,CASNRGNEQFF
.,TRBV5-4,TRBJ2-3,TGTGCCAGCAGCTTGAGGTCAGGGGCCGATACGCAGTATTTT,CASSLRSGADTQYF
.,TRBV5-1,TRBJ2-2,TGCGCCAGCACTCGGACAGCGAACACCGGGGAGCTGTTTTTT,CASTRTANTGELFF
.,TRBV30,TRBJ1-5,TGTGCCTGGAGCGTGGCGGCGGGCAATCAGCCCCAGCATTTT,CAWSVAAGNQPQHF
TRBD2,TRBV5-1,TRBJ2-3,TGCGCCAGTGGACTAGCGAGTAGCACAGATACGCAGTATTTT,CASGLASSTDTQYF
TRBD2,TRBV12-5,TRBJ2-3,TGTGCTAGTGGAAAGGGACTCGGGGGGACAGATACGCAGTATTTT,CASGKGLGGTDTQYF
TRBD2,TRBV28,TRBJ2-7,TGTGCCCACGAGCGGGAGGGCAGGAACGAGCAGTACTTC,CAHEREGRNEQYF
.,TRBV11-2,TRBJ2-7,TGTGCCAGCAGCTTAGATTTCGCTAGTTCCTACGAGCAGTACTTC,CASSLDFASSYEQYF
.,TRBV25-1,TRBJ2-2,TGTGCCAGCAGTGAGAACAGGGGTAGCGGCACCGGGGAGCTGTTTTTT,CASSENRGSGTGELFF
TRBD2,TRBV6-1,TRBJ2-3,TGTGCCAGCAGTGCGGGAGGTGGGAGAACAGATACGCAGTATTTT,CASSAGGGRTDTQYF